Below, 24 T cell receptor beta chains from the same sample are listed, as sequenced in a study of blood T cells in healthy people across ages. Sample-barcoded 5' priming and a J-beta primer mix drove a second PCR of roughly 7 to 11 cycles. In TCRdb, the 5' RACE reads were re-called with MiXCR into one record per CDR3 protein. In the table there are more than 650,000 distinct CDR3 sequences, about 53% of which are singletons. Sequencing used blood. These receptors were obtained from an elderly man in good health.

CDR3 sequence: CSVEDGQNYGYTF. For the CDR3, the DNA is TGCAGCGTTGAAGACGGACAGAACTATGGCTACACCTTC. The chain recombines TRBV29-1 with TRBJ1-2; TRBD1 might be the D (6 bases). CDR3 size: 13 residues. Germline loops: CDR1 SQVTM, CDR2 ANQGSEA. The V gene lost 0 bases and the J gene lost 2 bases, with 7 bases spanning the gap.

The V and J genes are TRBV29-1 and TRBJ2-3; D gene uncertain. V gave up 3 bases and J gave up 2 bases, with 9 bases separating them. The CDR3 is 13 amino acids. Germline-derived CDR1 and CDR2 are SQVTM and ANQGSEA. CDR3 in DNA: TGCAGCGTTGATTACGGATCCACAGATACGCAGTATTTT. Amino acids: CSVDYGSTDTQYF.

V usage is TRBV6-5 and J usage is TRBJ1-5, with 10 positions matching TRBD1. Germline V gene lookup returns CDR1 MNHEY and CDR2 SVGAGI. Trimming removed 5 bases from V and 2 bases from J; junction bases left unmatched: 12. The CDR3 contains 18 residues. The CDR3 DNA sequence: TGTGCCAGCAGTCCCTCGGGGACAGGGGTGGGTGGCAATCAGCCCCAGCATTTT. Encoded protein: CASSPSGTGVGGNQPQHF.

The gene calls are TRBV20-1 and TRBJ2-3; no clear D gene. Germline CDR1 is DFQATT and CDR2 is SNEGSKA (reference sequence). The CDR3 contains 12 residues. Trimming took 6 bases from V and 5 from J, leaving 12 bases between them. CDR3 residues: CSAPNRGDTQYF. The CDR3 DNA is TGCAGTGCCCCTAATAGAGGAGATACGCAGTATTTT.

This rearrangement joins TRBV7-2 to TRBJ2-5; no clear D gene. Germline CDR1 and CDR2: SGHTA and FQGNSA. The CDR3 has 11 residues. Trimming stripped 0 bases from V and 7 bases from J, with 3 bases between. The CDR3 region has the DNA TGTGCCAGCAGCTTAGCAAGGACCCAGTACTTC. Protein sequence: CASSLARTQYF.

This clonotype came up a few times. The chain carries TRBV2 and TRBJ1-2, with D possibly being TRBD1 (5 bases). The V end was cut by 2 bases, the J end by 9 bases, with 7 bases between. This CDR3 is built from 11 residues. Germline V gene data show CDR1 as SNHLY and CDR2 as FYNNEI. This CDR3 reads CASSERGSYTF. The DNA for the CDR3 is TGTGCCAGCAGTGAAAGGGGCAGCTACACCTTC.

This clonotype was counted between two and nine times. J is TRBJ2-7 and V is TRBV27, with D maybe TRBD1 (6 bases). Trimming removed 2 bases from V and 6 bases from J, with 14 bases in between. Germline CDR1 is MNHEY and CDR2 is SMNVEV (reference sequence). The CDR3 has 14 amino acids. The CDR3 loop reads CASSLVQGSLEQYF. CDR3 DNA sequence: TGTGCCAGCAGTTTAGTTCAGGGGTCCCTCGAGCAGTACTTC.

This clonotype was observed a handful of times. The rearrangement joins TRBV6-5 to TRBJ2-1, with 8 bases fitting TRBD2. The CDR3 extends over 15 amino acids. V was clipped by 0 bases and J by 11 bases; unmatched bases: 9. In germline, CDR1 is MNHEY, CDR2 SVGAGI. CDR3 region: CASSYSTPIAGQQFF. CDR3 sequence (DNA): TGTGCCAGCAGTTACTCGACGCCCATAGCGGGGCAGCAGTTCTTC.

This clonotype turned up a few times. In DNA form, the CDR3 reads TGTGCCAGCAGTTACGGAGGACAAACCGAGCAGTACTTC. Its protein product is CASSYGGQTEQYF. V and J are TRBV6-6 and TRBJ2-4; D may correspond to TRBD1 or TRBD2 (5 bases each). Near its end, the DNA agrees better with TRBJ2-7, so the J call may be wrong. CDR1 is MNHNY and CDR2 is SVGAGI in the germline V gene (reference sequence). The length of the CDR3 is 13 residues.

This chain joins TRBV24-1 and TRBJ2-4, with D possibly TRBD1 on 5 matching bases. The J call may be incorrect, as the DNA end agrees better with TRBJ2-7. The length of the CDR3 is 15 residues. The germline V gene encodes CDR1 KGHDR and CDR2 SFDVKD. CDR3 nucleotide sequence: TGTGCCACCAGTGACGCCCGGGTCTTTACAGGCGAGCAGTACTTC. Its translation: CATSDARVFTGEQYF.

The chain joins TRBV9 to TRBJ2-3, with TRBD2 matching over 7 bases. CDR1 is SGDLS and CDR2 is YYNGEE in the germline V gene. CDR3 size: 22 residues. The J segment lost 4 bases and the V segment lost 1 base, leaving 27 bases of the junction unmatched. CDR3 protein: CASSVTFSSPFRLAPSADTQYF. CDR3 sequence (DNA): TGTGCCAGCAGCGTAACCTTCTCATCCCCCTTTCGACTAGCTCCTAGCGCAGATACGCAGTATTTT.

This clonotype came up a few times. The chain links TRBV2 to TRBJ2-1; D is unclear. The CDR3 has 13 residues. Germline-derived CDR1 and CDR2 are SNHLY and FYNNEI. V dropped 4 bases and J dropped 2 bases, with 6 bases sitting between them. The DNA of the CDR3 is TGTGCCAGCAGTGGCCTGGCCTACAATGAGCAGTTCTTC. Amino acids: CASSGLAYNEQFF.

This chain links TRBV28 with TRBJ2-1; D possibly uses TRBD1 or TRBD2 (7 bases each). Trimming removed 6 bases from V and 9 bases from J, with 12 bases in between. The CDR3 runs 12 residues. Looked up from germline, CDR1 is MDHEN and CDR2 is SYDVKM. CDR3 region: CASRAGGGEQFF. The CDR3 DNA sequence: TGTGCCAGCAGGGCAGGGGGGGGTGAGCAGTTCTTC.

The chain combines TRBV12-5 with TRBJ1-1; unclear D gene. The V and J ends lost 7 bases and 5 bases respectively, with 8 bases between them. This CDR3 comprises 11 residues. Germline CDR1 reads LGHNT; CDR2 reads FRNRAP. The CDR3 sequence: CASAPVTEAFF. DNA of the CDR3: TGTGCTAGTGCCCCGGTGACTGAAGCTTTCTTT.

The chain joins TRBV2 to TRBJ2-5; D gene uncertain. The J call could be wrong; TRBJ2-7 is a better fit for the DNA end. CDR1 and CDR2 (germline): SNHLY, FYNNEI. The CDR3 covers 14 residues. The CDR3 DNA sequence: TGTGCCAGCAGTTCCACGCCCAGTTGGTACGAGCAGTACTTC. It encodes CASSSTPSWYEQYF.

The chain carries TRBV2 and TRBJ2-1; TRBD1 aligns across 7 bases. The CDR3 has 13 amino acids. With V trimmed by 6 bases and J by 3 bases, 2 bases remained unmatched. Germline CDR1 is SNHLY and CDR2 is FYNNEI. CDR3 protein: CASRQGIYNEQFF. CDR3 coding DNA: TGTGCCAGCAGACAGGGGATCTACAATGAGCAGTTCTTC.

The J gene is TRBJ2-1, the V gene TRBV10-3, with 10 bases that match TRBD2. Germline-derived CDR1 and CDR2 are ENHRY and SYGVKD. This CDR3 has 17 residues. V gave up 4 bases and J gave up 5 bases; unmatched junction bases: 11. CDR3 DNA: TGTGCCATCAGTGGGCTAGCGGGAGAGACGGGCCACAATGAGCAGTTCTTC. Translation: CAISGLAGETGHNEQFF.

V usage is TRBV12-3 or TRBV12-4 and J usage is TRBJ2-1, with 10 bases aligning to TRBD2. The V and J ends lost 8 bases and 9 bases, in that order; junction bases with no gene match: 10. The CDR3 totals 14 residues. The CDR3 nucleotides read TGTGCCAGCTGTCGACTAGCGGGTAGGAGTGAGCAGTTCTTC. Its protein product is CASCRLAGRSEQFF.

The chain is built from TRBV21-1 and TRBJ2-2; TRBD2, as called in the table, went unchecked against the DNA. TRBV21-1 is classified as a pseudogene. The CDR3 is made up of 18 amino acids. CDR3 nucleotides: TGTGCCAGCAGCCCCCTAGGGGCTAGCGGGGGGTACACCGGGGAGCTGTTTTTT. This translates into CASSPLGASGGYTGELFF.

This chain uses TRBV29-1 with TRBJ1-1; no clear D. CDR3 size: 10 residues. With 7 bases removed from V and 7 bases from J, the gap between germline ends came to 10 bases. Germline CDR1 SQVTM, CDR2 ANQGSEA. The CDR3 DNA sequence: TGCAGCGCTGGACGGATTGAAGCTTTCTTT. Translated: CSAGRIEAFF.

The CDR3 is CASSQNGLAHNEQFF. The CDR3, as DNA: TGTGCCAGCAGCCAAAACGGACTAGCCCACAATGAGCAGTTCTTC. The chain uses TRBV4-2 and TRBJ2-1; 8 nucleotides line up with TRBD2. Germline CDR1 is LGHNA and CDR2 is YNFKEQ. V was pared by 2 bases and J by 5 bases, with 5 bases of the junction left unmatched. The CDR3 is 15 residues long.

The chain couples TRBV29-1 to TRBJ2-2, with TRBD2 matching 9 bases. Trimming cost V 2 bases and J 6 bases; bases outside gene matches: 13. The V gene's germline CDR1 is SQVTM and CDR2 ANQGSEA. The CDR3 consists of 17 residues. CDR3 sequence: CSVETMTSGSMAGELFF. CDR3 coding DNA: TGCAGCGTTGAAACGATGACTAGCGGATCTATGGCCGGGGAGCTGTTTTTT.

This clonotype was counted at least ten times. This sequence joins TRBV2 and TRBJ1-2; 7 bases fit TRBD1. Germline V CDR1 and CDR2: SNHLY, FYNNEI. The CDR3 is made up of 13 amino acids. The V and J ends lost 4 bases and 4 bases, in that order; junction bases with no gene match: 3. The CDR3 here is CASSVRQGYGYTF. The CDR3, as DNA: TGTGCCAGCAGTGTGCGACAGGGCTATGGCTACACCTTC.

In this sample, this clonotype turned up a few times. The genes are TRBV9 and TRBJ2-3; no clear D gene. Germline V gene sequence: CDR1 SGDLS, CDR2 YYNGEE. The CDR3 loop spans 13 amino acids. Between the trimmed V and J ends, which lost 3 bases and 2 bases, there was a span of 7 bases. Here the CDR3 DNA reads TGTGCCAGCAGCGGCTGGAACACAGATACGCAGTATTTT. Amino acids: CASSGWNTDTQYF.